Listed below are T cell receptor beta chains from one sample, sequenced in a study of cytomegalovirus exposure and HLA in healthy donors. Clones were read by immunoSEQ multiplex PCR, and TCRdb kept only the in-frame ones, dropping some. The profile shows around 170,000 clones, over 60% of them singletons. The sequenced material came from PBMCs. All receptors come from a girl aged 5 to 17 in good health and CMV-seronegative. Each CDR3 is given with its conserved first and last residue. D genes are given only for firm matches. Only some rows state a clone size, as once, few, many or a class for expanded clones.

D,V,size,J,DNA,CDR3
-,TRBV30,-,TRBJ1-5,TGTGCCTGGAGTGTGGGAGATGATCAGCCCCAGCATTTT,CAWSVGDDQPQHF
TRBD1,TRBV4-1,-,TRBJ1-5,TGCGCCAGCAGCGGGCGGGACAGCTCAAATCAGCCCCAGCATTTT,CASSGRDSSNQPQHF
-,TRBV6-6,-,TRBJ1-1,TGTGCCAGCAGGGGCGGGGGTTTGAACACTGAAGCTTTCTTT,CASRGGGLNTEAFF
-,TRBV5-1,-,TRBJ1-4,TGCGCCAGCAGCCGTGACAGCAGGGAAAAACTGTTTTTT,CASSRDSREKLFF
TRBD1,TRBV5-1,-,TRBJ1-2,TGCGCCAGCAGCTTCGGACAGGGCCCCGTTAACTATGGCTACACCTTC,CASSFGQGPVNYGYTF
TRBD1,TRBV10-3,-,TRBJ1-1,TGTGCCATCAGTCCTGGACAGGCGACGAACACTGAAGCTTTCTTT,CAISPGQATNTEAFF
TRBD2,TRBV5-1,-,TRBJ2-7,TGCGCCAGCAGCTTGGCAGGACTAGCGGTCGAGCAGTACTTC,CASSLAGLAVEQYF
-,TRBV30,few,TRBJ1-1,TGTGCCTGGACCTGGAGGAGGAACACTGAAGCTTTCTTT,CAWTWRRNTEAFF
-,TRBV15,-,TRBJ1-5,TGTGCCACCAGAGGGGGAGACGGGAGCAATCAGCCCCAGCATTTT,CATRGGDGSNQPQHF
TRBD1,TRBV9,few,TRBJ2-1,TGTGCCAGCAGCGTAGAAGGGGGCCGCGAGCAGTTCTTC,CASSVEGGREQFF
TRBD2,TRBV19,few,TRBJ2-5,TGTGCCAGTAGTACGTCCCGGGGGGGAGAGACCCAGTACTTC,CASSTSRGGETQYF
TRBD1,TRBV19,-,TRBJ1-1,TGTGCCAGTAGTATTAGACAGGGTGAAGCTTTCTTT,CASSIRQGEAFF
TRBD1,TRBV5-4,-,TRBJ2-7,TGTGCCAGCAGCGAAAGGGGACAGACCTTAGGCGAGCAGTACTTC,CASSERGQTLGEQYF
TRBD1,TRBV6-1,-,TRBJ1-1,TGTGCCAGCAGTGAAGCGCTTCAGGGGGTGGCTGAAGCTTTCTTT,CASSEALQGVAEAFF
TRBD1,TRBV7-2,-,TRBJ1-5,TGTGCCAGCAGCTTCGGGACAGGGGGTGGGCAGCCCCAGCATTTT,CASSFGTGGGQPQHF
TRBD1,TRBV27,-,TRBJ2-4,TGTGCCAGCCGGGGACAGGGGTGGGCCAAAAACATTCAGTACTTC,CASRGQGWAKNIQYF
TRBD1,TRBV9,-,TRBJ1-3,TGTGCCAGCAGCGTAGACGACAGGGAAGGAAACACCATATATTTT,CASSVDDREGNTIYF
-,TRBV29-1,-,TRBJ1-2,TGCAGCACTGAGAAGAAGGCTAGCCCCAACTATGGCTACACCTTC,CSTEKKASPNYGYTF
TRBD1,TRBV27,-,TRBJ1-4,TGTGCCAGCAGTTTATCCGGGACAGGGGGCTCGGGAAAACTGTTTTTT,CASSLSGTGGSGKLFF
-,TRBV5-1,once,TRBJ1-2,TGCGCCAGCAGCCCTACGACCGGGGGTTTAGACTATGGCTACACCTTC,CASSPTTGGLDYGYTF
-,TRBV27,-,TRBJ1-1,TGTGCCAGCAGTTTAGGGCAGCCGAACACTGAAGCTTTCTTT,CASSLGQPNTEAFF
-,TRBV5-1,-,TRBJ2-2,TGCGCCAGCAGCTTCGGGGCCGGGGAGCTGTTTTTT,CASSFGAGELFF
TRBD1,TRBV12-5,-,TRBJ2-3,TGTGCTAGTGGTTTCTTTACAGGGGCCCTTAGCACAGATACGCAGTATTTT,CASGFFTGALSTDTQYF
-,TRBV19,-,TRBJ1-2,TGTGCCAGTCGTGGGGCAGCTAACTATGGCTACACCTTC,CASRGAANYGYTF
TRBD1,TRBV7-2,-,TRBJ2-5,TGTGCCAGCAGCAGGGACAGGGTAGAGACCCAGTACTTC,CASSRDRVETQYF
TRBD1,TRBV27,once,TRBJ1-2,TGTGCCAGCAGTTACGACAGGGTTGGCTATGGCTACACCTTC,CASSYDRVGYGYTF
TRBD1,TRBV14,-,TRBJ1-2,TGTGCCAGCAGGCCTGAGGGGACAGGGGGCAGTGGCTACACCTTC,CASRPEGTGGSGYTF
-,TRBV5-1,-,TRBJ1-5,TGCGCCAGCAGCTTACAGGGTTATAGCAATCAGCCCCAGCATTTT,CASSLQGYSNQPQHF